This entry is about one T cell receptor beta chain. This sample was taken from a study of blood T cells in healthy people across ages. A second PCR, run for roughly 7 to 12 cycles, used a sample-barcoded 5' primer plus a J-beta primer mix. TCRdb itself ran the 5' RACE reads through MiXCR, one entry per CDR3 protein. Of approximately 1,000,000 distinct CDR3 sequences in the sample, around two fifths were seen once. Germline V gene data show CDR1 as SEHNR and CDR2 as FQNEAQ (reference sequence). The CDR3 contains 17 residues. Germline trimming cut 4 bases from V and 4 bases from J; bases unmatched to any gene: 14. Each sample yielded at least 6 million isolated PBMCs.

J is TRBJ2-3 and V is TRBV7-9; 7 bases map to TRBD1. This TCR was recovered from a man in his late teens or twenties in good health. Material for sequencing was blood. The CDR3 here is CASSSTTGANTADTQYF. Here the CDR3 DNA reads TGTGCCAGCAGCTCGACCACAGGGGCGAATACGGCAGATACGCAGTATTTT.